The 25 T cell receptor beta chains in this list originate from one sample, sequenced in a study of CD8 T cells in Susac syndrome. cDNA came from about 0.46 to 1 ug RNA primed by random hexamers. TCRdb recomputed calls from the immunoSEQ multiplex PCR reads with MiXCR, one row per CDR3 protein. The sample lists around 200,000 distinct CDR3 sequences, 95% occurring once. What was sequenced was CD4+ T cells from PBMCs. The receptors derive from a human donor in good health.

This chain joins TRBV3-1 and TRBJ2-7; D gene unclear. The CDR3 contains 14 residues. The V gene lost 1 base and the J gene lost 3 bases, with 10 bases spanning the gap. The germline V gene encodes CDR1 LGHDT and CDR2 YNNKEL (reference sequence). As DNA, the CDR3 is TGTGCCAGCAGCCAAGGAGGTAGTATCTACGAGCAGTACGTC. Amino acid sequence: CASSQGGSIYEQYV.

This chain uses TRBV25-1 with TRBJ2-1; D uncertain. The CDR3 loop spans 12 amino acids. The V end lost 3 bases, the J end lost 6 bases, and 6 bases lay between the germline ends. The V gene's germline CDR1 is MGHDK and CDR2 SYGVNS. The DNA of the CDR3 is TGTGCCAGCAGTGAGCTTGGCAATGAGCAGTTCTTC. Its protein is CASSELGNEQFF.

The chain couples TRBV23-1 to TRBJ1-5; no clear D gene. TRBV23-1 is an ORF, and what it does is uncertain. Trimming took off 4 bases at V and 4 bases at J, with 8 bases between the two ends. CDR3 length: 13 residues. The CDR3 sequence: CASSRRKNQPQHF. CDR3 DNA: TGCGCCAGCAGTCGACGGAAAAATCAGCCCCAGCATTTT.

The V gene is TRBV12-3 or TRBV12-4, the J gene TRBJ2-2; possible D gene TRBD2, 6 bases. The CDR3 contains 16 residues. The V gene lost 8 bases and the J gene lost 5 bases, with 21 bases spanning the gap. The CDR3 DNA reads TGTGCCAGCCGGTCGGGCAGGGTGGGGACTACCGGGGAGCTGTTTTTT. Its protein is CASRSGRVGTTGELFF.

This CDR3 reads CASSLGGQGHYEQYF. The CDR3 DNA reads TGTGCCAGCAGCTTAGGAGGACAGGGTCATTACGAGCAGTACTTC. The chain employs TRBV7-2 and TRBJ2-7, with 8 nucleotides matching TRBD1. Germline loops: CDR1 SGHTA, CDR2 FQGNSA. V dropped 1 base and J dropped 4; count of bases not matched to a gene: 6. This CDR3 has 15 amino acids.

This clonotype occurred once. The gene calls are TRBV29-1 and TRBJ1-1, with TRBD1 matching over 7 bases. The length of the CDR3 is 13 residues. Trimming at V came to 8 bases and at J to 3 bases, leaving 9 bases not matched to a gene. CDR1 and CDR2 from the germline V gene are SQVTM and ANQGSEA. The CDR3 coding sequence is TGCAGCTCCCGGACAGGAGGGGACACTGAAGCTTTCTTT. Its translation: CSSRTGGDTEAFF.

The chain joins TRBV29-1 to TRBJ1-6; D gene uncertain. V lost 7 bases to trimming and J lost 4 bases, with 11 bases between them. Germline V gene data show CDR1 as SQVTM and CDR2 as ANQGSEA. CDR3 length: 13 residues. The CDR3 sequence is CSARSSYNSPLHF. In DNA, the CDR3 is TGCAGCGCCCGCAGTAGTTATAATTCACCCCTCCACTTT. The variable domain in full, with the rest retrieved from reference TRBV29-1 and TRBJ1-6, is SAVISQKPSRDICQRGTSLTIQCQVDSQVTMMFWYRQQPGQSLTLIATANQGSEATYESGFVIDKFPISRPNLTFSTLTVSNMSPEDSSIYLCSARSSYNSPLHFGNGTRLTVT.

CDR3 amino acids: CASSQVQSGGYTF. The CDR3 nucleotides read TGCGCCAGCAGCCAAGTTCAGAGCGGGGGCTACACCTTC. This chain connects TRBV4-1 to TRBJ1-2; D is uncertain. The V gene's germline CDR1 is MGHRA and CDR2 YSYEKL. V was clipped by 1 base and J by 8 bases, with 11 bases between them. CDR3 length: 13 amino acids.

CDR3 coding DNA: TGTGCCAGCAGCAAAGCGTTTAGCGGGATCAGGAATGAGCAGTTCTTC. Its translation: CASSKAFSGIRNEQFF. The rearrangement joins TRBV21-1 to TRBJ2-1; the DNA was not used to check the table's D call, TRBD2. TRBV21-1 is deemed a pseudogene. CDR3 size: 16 residues.

This chain joins TRBV20-1 and TRBJ2-5, with 10 bases identical to TRBD2. V lost 5 bases and J lost 4; bases outside the gene matches: 10. There are 15 residues in the CDR3. The V gene's germline CDR1 is DFQATT and CDR2 SNEGSKA (reference sequence). The CDR3 here is CSAGTPGLARETQYF. The CDR3 bases are TGCAGTGCTGGGACTCCGGGACTAGCGCGAGAGACCCAGTACTTC.

This rearrangement joins TRBV24-1 to TRBJ2-2; 7 nucleotides align to TRBD2. There are 14 residues in the CDR3. Trimming removed 3 bases from V and 7 bases from J; junction bases left unmatched: 4. Germline V gives CDR1 KGHDR, CDR2 SFDVKD. DNA of the CDR3: TGTGCCACCAGTGATAGGCGGGAGATCGGGGAGCTGTTTTTT. Translation gives CATSDRREIGELFF.

The V call is TRBV30, the J call TRBJ2-5; D ambiguous. From germline, CDR1 is GTSNPN and CDR2 SVGIG (reference sequence). The CDR3 has 13 residues. V gave up 3 bases and J gave up 3 bases, with 11 bases separating them. CDR3: CAWREKGKETQYF. CDR3 sequence (DNA): TGTGCCTGGAGGGAGAAAGGGAAAGAGACCCAGTACTTC.

This chain connects TRBV20-1 to TRBJ2-5; 8 bases are a match to TRBD2. V was clipped by 0 bases and J by 4 bases; unmatched bases: 10. CDR3 size: 16 residues. CDR1 and CDR2 (germline): DFQATT, SNEGSKA (reference sequence). CDR3: CSARDRPGLVRETQYF. CDR3 DNA: TGCAGTGCTAGAGATAGACCGGGACTAGTGCGAGAGACCCAGTACTTC.

The V call is TRBV3-1, the J call TRBJ2-1; the match to TRBD2 covers 11 bases. The CDR3 spans 17 residues. The V segment lost 5 bases and the J segment 4 bases; nucleotides outside the gene matches: 10. Germline CDR1 LGHDT, CDR2 YNNKEL (reference sequence). The CDR3 DNA follows: TGTGCCAGCAGCGAAGTAGCGGGAGGGGGCCTTTACAATGAGCAGTTCTTC. This gives the protein CASSEVAGGGLYNEQFF.

The CDR3 region has the DNA TGTGCCAGCAGCGACAGTTGGGGTGAAAAACTGTTTTTT. It codes for CASSDSWGEKLFF. The gene calls are TRBV2 and TRBJ1-4; perhaps TRBD1 as D (5 bases). Deletions cut 6 bases from V and 7 bases from J, with 12 bases between. The V gene's germline CDR1 is SNHLY and CDR2 FYNNEI. CDR3 length: 13 residues.

The CDR3 DNA sequence: TGTGCCAGCAGCCCACCAGGGTACGGAGAGACCCAGTACTTC. This encodes CASSPPGYGETQYF. This rearrangement joins TRBV14 to TRBJ2-5; possibly TRBD1 for D (5 bases). The ends were cut back, 4 bases at V and 4 bases at J, with 13 bases in the middle. The CDR3 extends over 14 amino acids. Germline loops: CDR1 SGHDN, CDR2 FVKESK.

This sequence joins TRBV20-1 and TRBJ1-1, with 10 bases aligning to TRBD1. CDR3 length equals 14 residues. Trimming took 6 bases from V and 0 from J; bases not matched to a gene: 4. Germline values: CDR1 DFQATT, CDR2 SNEGSKA (reference sequence). The CDR3 nucleotides are TGCAGTGCGCAGACAGGGGGCATGAACACTGAAGCTTTCTTT. It encodes CSAQTGGMNTEAFF.

This sequence joins TRBV5-4 and TRBJ2-7, with D perhaps matching TRBD1 (5 bases). The V gene's germline CDR1 is SGHNT and CDR2 YYREEE (reference sequence). This CDR3 has 15 amino acids. V lost 1 base and J 1 base, leaving 12 bases between the germline ends. Written as DNA, the CDR3 is TGTGCCAGCAGCTTGTTAGGGGAAAATTCCTACGAGCAGTACTTC. As protein: CASSLLGENSYEQYF.

The chain combines TRBV29-1 with TRBJ1-5; tentatively, D is TRBD1 (6 bases). V lost 4 bases to trimming and J lost 11 bases, with 18 bases between them. CDR1 and CDR2 from the germline V gene are SQVTM and ANQGSEA. This CDR3 is 13 amino acids long. Here the CDR3 DNA reads TGCAGCGTTGTGGGGGGGCCGTTGTCGGCCCAGCATTTT. Translation: CSVVGGPLSAQHF.

The rearrangement joins TRBV5-1 to TRBJ1-3; D might be TRBD1 (5 bases). CDR1 and CDR2 (germline): SGHRS, YFSETQ. Trimming took 4 bases from V and 0 from J, leaving 8 bases between them. The CDR3 covers 14 residues. CDR3 DNA sequence: TGCGCCAGCAGCCGGGACGGCTCTGGAAACACCATATATTTT. This translates into CASSRDGSGNTIYF.

V gene TRBV20-1 combines with J gene TRBJ1-1; D gene ambiguous. This CDR3 is 15 amino acids long. Germline CDR1 reads DFQATT; CDR2 reads SNEGSKA (reference sequence). Deletions cut 1 base from V and 3 bases from J, with 15 bases between. CDR3 amino acids: CSARVGPDWDTEAFF. The CDR3 nucleotides are TGCAGTGCTAGAGTAGGACCCGACTGGGACACTGAAGCTTTCTTT.

The V gene is TRBV6-5, the J gene TRBJ2-6, with unresolved D. This CDR3 spans 13 amino acids. The V gene's germline CDR1 is MNHEY and CDR2 SVGAGI. V lost 3 bases, J lost 3 bases, and 3 bases lay in between. The CDR3 protein is CASSYLGANVLTF. The CDR3 DNA is TGTGCCAGCAGTTATCTTGGGGCCAACGTCCTGACTTTC.

DNA of the CDR3: TGCGCCAGCAGCACGGAGAACACCGGGGAGCTGTTTTTT. It translates to CASSTENTGELFF. V and J are TRBV5-1 and TRBJ2-2; unclear D gene. This CDR3 region has 13 residues. CDR1 is SGHRS and CDR2 is YFSETQ in the germline V gene. V lost 4 bases and J 1 base, leaving 5 bases between the germline ends.

The rearrangement joins TRBV30 to TRBJ1-5; D remains unclear. Per germline, CDR1 GTSNPN and CDR2 SVGIG (reference sequence). Trimming took off 3 bases at V and 5 bases at J, with 11 bases between the two ends. This CDR3 spans 13 amino acids. The CDR3 spells CAWSSSQDQPQHF. The CDR3 DNA follows: TGTGCCTGGAGCTCCTCTCAGGATCAGCCCCAGCATTTT.

This chain uses TRBV2 with TRBJ2-3; no reliable D call. Deletions cut 6 bases from V and 6 bases from J, with 10 bases between. Germline V gives CDR1 SNHLY, CDR2 FYNNEI. The CDR3 has 12 amino acids. CDR3 DNA: TGTGCCAGCAGCGATACCAGGGATACGCAGTATTTT. Residues: CASSDTRDTQYF. Looking up the rest from reference TRBV2 and TRBJ2-3 gives the full variable domain: EPEVTQTPSHQVTQMGQEVILRCVPISNHLYFYWYRQILGQKVEFLVSFYNNEISEKSEIFDDQFSVERPDGSNFTLKIRSTKLEDSAMYFCASSDTRDTQYFGPGTRLTVL.